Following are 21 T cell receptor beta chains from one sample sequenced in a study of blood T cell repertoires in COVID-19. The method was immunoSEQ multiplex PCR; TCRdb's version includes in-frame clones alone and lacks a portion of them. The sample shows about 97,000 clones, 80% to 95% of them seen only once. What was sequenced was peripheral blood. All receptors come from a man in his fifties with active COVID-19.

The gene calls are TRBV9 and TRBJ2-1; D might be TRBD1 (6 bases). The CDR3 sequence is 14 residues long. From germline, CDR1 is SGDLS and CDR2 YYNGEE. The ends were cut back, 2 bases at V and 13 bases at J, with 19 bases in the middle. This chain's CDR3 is CASSVQGQLGGQFF. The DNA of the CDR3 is TGTGCCAGCAGCGTTCAAGGACAGCTAGGGGGTCAGTTCTTC. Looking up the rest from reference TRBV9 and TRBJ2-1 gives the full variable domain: DSGVTQTPKHLITATGQRVTLRCSPRSGDLSVYWYQQSLDQGLQFLIQYYNGEERAKGNILERFSAQQFPDLHSELNLSSLELGDSALYFCASSVQGQLGGQFFGPGTRLTVL.

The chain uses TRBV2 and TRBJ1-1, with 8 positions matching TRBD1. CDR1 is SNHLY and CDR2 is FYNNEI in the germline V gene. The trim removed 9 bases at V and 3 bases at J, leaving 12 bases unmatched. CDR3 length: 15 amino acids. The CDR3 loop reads CASDRGEGVDTEAFF. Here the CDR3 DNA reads TGTGCCAGTGACAGGGGTGAGGGGGTGGACACTGAAGCTTTCTTT.

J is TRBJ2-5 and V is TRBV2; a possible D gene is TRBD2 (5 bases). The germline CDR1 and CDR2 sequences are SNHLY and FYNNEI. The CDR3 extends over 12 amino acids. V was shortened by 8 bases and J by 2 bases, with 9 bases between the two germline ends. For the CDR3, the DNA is TGTGCCAGCGCGAGGGAGCAAGAGACCCAGTACTTC. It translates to CASAREQETQYF.

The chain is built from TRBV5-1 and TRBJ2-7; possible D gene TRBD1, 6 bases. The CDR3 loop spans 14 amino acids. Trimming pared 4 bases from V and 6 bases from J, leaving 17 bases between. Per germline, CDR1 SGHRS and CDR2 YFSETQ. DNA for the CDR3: TGCGCCAGCAGCGGAAACACGCAAGGGGGCGAGCAGTACTTC. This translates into CASSGNTQGGEQYF.

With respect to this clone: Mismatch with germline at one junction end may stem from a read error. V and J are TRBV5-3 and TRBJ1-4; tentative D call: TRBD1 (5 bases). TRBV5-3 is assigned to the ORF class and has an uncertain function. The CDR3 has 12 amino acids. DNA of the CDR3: TGTGCCAGAACCTTGGGACTCGGAAAACTGTTTTTT. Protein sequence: CARTLGLGKLFF.

The DNA for the CDR3 is TGTGCCAGCAGTGGTTCCGAGACTAGCGGTTACAATGAGCAGTTCTTC. This codes for CASSGSETSGYNEQFF. The chain carries TRBV27 and TRBJ2-1; 9 bases line up with TRBD2. CDR3 length: 16 residues. Germline V lookup: CDR1 MNHEY, CDR2 SMNVEV (reference sequence). With 5 bases clipped from V and 4 bases from J, the junction kept 9 bases outside the gene matches.

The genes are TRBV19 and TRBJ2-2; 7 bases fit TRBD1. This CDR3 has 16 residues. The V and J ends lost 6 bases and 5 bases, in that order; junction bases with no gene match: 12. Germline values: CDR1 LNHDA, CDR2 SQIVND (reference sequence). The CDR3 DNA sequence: TGTGCCAGTAGCCCGTACCGGACAGGCGGGACCGGGGAGCTGTTTTTT. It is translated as CASSPYRTGGTGELFF.

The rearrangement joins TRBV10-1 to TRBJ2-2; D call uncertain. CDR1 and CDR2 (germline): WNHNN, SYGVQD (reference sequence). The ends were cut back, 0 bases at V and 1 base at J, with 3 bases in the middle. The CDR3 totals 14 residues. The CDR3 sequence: CASSESGNTGELFF. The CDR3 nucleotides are TGCGCCAGCAGTGAGTCCGGGAACACCGGGGAGCTGTTTTTT.

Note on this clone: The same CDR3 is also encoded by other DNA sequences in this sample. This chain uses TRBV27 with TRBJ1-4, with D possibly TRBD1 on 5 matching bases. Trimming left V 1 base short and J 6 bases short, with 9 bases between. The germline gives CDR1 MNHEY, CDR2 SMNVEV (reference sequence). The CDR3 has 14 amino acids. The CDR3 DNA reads TGTGCCAGCAGTTTATGGGGCGGACATGAAAAACTGTTTTTT. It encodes CASSLWGGHEKLFF.

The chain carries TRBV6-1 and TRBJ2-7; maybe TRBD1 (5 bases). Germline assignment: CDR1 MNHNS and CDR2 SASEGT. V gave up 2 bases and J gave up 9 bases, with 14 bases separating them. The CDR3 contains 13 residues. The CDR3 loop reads CASSESGHTVQYF. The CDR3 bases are TGTGCCAGCAGTGAATCTGGACACACGGTGCAGTACTTC.

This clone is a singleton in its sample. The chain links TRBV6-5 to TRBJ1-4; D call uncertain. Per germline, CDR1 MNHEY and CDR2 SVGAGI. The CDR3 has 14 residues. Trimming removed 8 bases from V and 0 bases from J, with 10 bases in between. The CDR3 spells CASGGGTTNEKLFF. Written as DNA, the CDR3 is TGTGCCAGCGGCGGAGGGACAACTAATGAAAAACTGTTTTTT.

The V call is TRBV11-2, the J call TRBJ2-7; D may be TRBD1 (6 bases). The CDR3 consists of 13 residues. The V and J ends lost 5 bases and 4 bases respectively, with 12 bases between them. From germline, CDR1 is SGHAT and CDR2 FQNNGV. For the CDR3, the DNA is TGTGCCAGCAGCCGGACAGCACAATACGAGCAGTACTTC. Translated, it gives CASSRTAQYEQYF. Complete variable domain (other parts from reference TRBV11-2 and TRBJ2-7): EAGVAQSPRYKIIEKRQSVAFWCNPISGHATLYWYQQILGQGPKLLIQFQNNGVVDDSQLPKDRFSAERLKGVDSTLKIQPAKLEDSAVYLCASSRTAQYEQYFGPGTRLTVT.

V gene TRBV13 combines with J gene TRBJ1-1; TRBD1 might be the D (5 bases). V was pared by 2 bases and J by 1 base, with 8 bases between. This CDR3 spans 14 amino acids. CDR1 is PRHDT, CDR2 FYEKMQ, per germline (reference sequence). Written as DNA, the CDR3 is TGTGCCAGCAGCTTACCCCAGGGGAACACTGAAGCTTTCTTT. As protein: CASSLPQGNTEAFF.

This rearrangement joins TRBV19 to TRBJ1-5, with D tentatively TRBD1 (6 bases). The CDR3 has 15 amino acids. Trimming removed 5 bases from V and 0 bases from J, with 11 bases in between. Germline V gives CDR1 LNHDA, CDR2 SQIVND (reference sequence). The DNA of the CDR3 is TGTGCCAGTAGTGGGGCAGGGGATAGCAATCAGCCCCAGCATTTT. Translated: CASSGAGDSNQPQHF.

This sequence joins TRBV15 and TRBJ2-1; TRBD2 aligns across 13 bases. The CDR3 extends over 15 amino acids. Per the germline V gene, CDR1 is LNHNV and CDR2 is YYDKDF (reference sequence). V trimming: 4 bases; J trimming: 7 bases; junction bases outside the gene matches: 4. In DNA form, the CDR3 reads TGTGCCACCAGCACCGGGACTAGCGGGAATAATGAGCAGTTCTTC. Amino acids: CATSTGTSGNNEQFF. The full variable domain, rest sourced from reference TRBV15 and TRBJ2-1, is DAMVIQNPRYQVTQFGKPVTLSCSQTLNHNVMYWYQQKSSQAPKLLFHYYDKDFNNEADTPDNFQSRRPNTSFCFLDIRSPGLGDTAMYLCATSTGTSGNNEQFFGPGTRLTVL.

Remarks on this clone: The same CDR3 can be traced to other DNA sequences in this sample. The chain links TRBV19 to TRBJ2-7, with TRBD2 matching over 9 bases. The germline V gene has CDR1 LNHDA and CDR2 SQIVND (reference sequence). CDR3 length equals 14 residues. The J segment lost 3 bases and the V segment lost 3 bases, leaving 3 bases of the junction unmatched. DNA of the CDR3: TGTGCCAGTAGTATCCGGCGGGAGGGCTACGAGCAGTACTTC. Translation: CASSIRREGYEQYF.

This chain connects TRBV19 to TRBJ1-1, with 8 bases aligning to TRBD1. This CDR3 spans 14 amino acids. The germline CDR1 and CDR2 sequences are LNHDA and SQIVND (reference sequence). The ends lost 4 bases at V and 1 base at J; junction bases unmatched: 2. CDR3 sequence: CASSRDRKNTEAFF. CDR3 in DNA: TGTGCCAGTAGTAGGGACAGGAAGAACACTGAAGCTTTCTTT.

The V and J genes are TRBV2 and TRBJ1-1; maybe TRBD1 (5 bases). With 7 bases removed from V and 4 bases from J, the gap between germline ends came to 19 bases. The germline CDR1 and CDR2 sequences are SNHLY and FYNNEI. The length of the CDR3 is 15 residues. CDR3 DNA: TGTGCCAGCACCCCCCAGGCGGGGAGGGGCACTGAAGCTTTCTTT. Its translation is CASTPQAGRGTEAFF.

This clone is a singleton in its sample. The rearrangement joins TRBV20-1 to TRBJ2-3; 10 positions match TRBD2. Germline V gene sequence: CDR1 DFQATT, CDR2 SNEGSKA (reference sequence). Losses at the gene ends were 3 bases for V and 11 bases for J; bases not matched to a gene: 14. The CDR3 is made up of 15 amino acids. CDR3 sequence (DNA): TGCAGTGCTAGTGGGGCTAGCGGGAGCCAGTTTTTGCAGTATTTT. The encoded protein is CSASGASGSQFLQYF.

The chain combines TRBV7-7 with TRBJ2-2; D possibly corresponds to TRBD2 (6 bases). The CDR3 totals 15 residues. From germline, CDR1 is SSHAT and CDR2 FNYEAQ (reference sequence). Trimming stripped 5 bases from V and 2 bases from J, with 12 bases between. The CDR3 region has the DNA TGTGCCAGCAGCCCGGGACTCGGAAACACCGGGGAGCTGTTTTTT. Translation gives CASSPGLGNTGELFF.

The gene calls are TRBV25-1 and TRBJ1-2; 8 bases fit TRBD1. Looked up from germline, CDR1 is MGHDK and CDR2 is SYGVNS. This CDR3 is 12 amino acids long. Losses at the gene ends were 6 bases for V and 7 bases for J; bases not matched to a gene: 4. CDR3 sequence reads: CASRDREFGYTF. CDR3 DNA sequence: TGTGCCAGCAGGGACAGGGAGTTTGGCTACACCTTC.